This T cell receptor (beta chain) stems from a study of PD-1 blockade in mismatch repair-deficient tumors. Overall study context: Enrolled about 2013-2016, patients had progressing, pretreated mismatch repair-deficient cancers of approximately 13 types.

This clone was detected only once. Its antigen is still unknown. V lost 8 bases to trimming and J lost 12 bases, with 17 bases between them. Per the germline V gene, CDR1 is MDHEN and CDR2 is SYDVKM. This CDR3 contains 12 residues. The time point here: roughly 11-day in vitro stimulation with candidate neoantigen peptide 5. Seven or eight ELISpot-reactive neoantigen peptides each drove a roughly ten-day in vitro stimulation. Only in-frame clones appear in the TCRdb table, and some are missing; sequencing was by immunoSEQ multiplex PCR. The sample has fewer than 16,000 clones, approximately 84% seen once.

The rearrangement uses TRBV28 and TRBJ2-1; D remains ambiguous. Sequenced material: cells cultured in vitro, taken from a patient treated with pembrolizumab. The source is an adult with mismatch repair-deficient cancer. In nucleotides, the CDR3 is TGTGCCAGCTCTACTTGGGCTTTTGGGCAGTTCTTC. Translating it yields CASSTWAFGQFF.